Below, 15 T cell receptor beta chains from the same sample are listed, as sequenced in a study of blood T cells in healthy people across ages. A sample-barcoded 5' primer and a J-beta primer mix were used in a second PCR of roughly 7 to 11 cycles. TCRdb passed the 5' RACE reads through MiXCR, listing each CDR3 protein once. The sample contains roughly 700,000 distinct CDR3 sequences, approximately 25% of which appear only once. The same specimen was also included in a second study, on T cells of mothers and their children.

Specimen: blood. The receptors shown here come from a boy younger than 18 in good health.

This rearrangement joins TRBV27 to TRBJ2-1, with D uncertain. Germline CDR1 MNHEY, CDR2 SMNVEV (reference sequence). V lost 5 bases to trimming and J lost 4 bases, with 12 bases between them. The CDR3 is 14 amino acids. The CDR3 is CASSTQMQYNEQFF. The CDR3 coding sequence is TGTGCCAGCAGTACCCAAATGCAGTACAATGAGCAGTTCTTC.

This sequence joins TRBV2 and TRBJ2-1; 9 bases match TRBD2. Looked up from germline, CDR1 is SNHLY and CDR2 is FYNNEI. J was trimmed by 4 bases and V by 7 bases; bases with no gene match: 5. The CDR3 length is 14 residues. In DNA, the CDR3 is TGTGCCAGCATATTAGCGGGGGTTTACAATGAGCAGTTCTTC. Translation gives CASILAGVYNEQFF.

The V gene is TRBV2, the J gene TRBJ2-3, with 11 bases that match TRBD2. CDR1 and CDR2 from the germline V gene are SNHLY and FYNNEI. V shed 6 bases, J shed 6 bases, and the junction held 14 bases outside the gene matches. The CDR3 runs to 17 residues. CDR3 amino acids: CASRNLQTSGVSDTQYF. CDR3 in DNA: TGTGCCAGCAGGAACCTTCAGACTAGCGGGGTTAGTGATACGCAGTATTTT.

This clonotype has at least ten counts. The J gene is TRBJ1-6, the V gene TRBV27; D gene uncertain. The CDR3 is 15 residues long. Germline V gene lookup returns CDR1 MNHEY and CDR2 SMNVEV (reference sequence). V lost 4 bases and J lost 4, with 11 bases in between. The CDR3 here is CASSSRRIYNSPLHF. CDR3 DNA: TGTGCCAGCAGTTCGCGCCGGATTTATAATTCACCCCTCCACTTT.

V usage is TRBV29-1 and J usage is TRBJ1-2; D remains unclear. V was shortened by 4 bases and J by 3 bases, with 15 bases between the two germline ends. The germline gives CDR1 SQVTM, CDR2 ANQGSEA. The CDR3 runs 14 residues. The CDR3 here is CSVGRVSKDYGYTF. CDR3 nucleotides: TGCAGCGTTGGGAGGGTCTCGAAGGACTATGGCTACACCTTC.

The chain employs TRBV28 and TRBJ1-3; no clear D gene. Germline V gene data show CDR1 as MDHEN and CDR2 as SYDVKM. The CDR3 has 14 residues. Trimming pared 3 bases from V and 2 bases from J, leaving 8 bases between. The CDR3 coding sequence is TGTGCCAGCAGTTTTACAGAGACTGGAAACACCATATATTTT. Its translation: CASSFTETGNTIYF.

This chain links TRBV6-1 with TRBJ1-4, with 7 positions matching TRBD1. This CDR3 spans 12 amino acids. Germline V gene sequence: CDR1 MNHNS, CDR2 SASEGT. V lost 6 bases, J lost 7 bases, and 2 bases stayed unmatched. The CDR3 protein is CASRGDSEKLFF. The CDR3 DNA follows: TGTGCCAGCAGAGGGGACAGTGAAAAACTGTTTTTT.

The CDR3 nucleotides are TGCAGCGTTGAAGAAACCGGACAGGGGGCGAAGGCGAATGAGCAGTTCTTC. Amino acid sequence: CSVEETGQGAKANEQFF. The rearrangement links TRBV29-1 to TRBJ2-1, with TRBD1 matching over 11 bases. V shed 0 bases, J shed 7 bases, and the junction held 11 bases outside the gene matches. This CDR3 spans 17 amino acids. CDR1 and CDR2 from the germline V gene are SQVTM and ANQGSEA.

This clonotype was observed a few times. The chain uses TRBV6-5 and TRBJ2-1, with 8 nucleotides matching TRBD1. This CDR3 contains 13 residues. With 5 bases clipped from V and 5 bases from J, the junction kept 2 bases outside the gene matches. From germline, CDR1 is MNHEY and CDR2 SVGAGI. As DNA, the CDR3 is TGTGCCAGCAGTCAGACAGGGGACAATGAGCAGTTCTTC. Encoded protein: CASSQTGDNEQFF.

The chain recombines TRBV9 with TRBJ2-5; TRBD2 might be the D (6 bases). The better agreement between TRBJ2-7 and the DNA end casts doubt on the J call. From germline, CDR1 is SGDLS and CDR2 YYNGEE. The CDR3 length is 17 residues. CDR3 nucleotide sequence: TGTGCCAGCAGCGCCCAACCGGGCCCAGCGGGCGCCTACGAGCAGTACTTC. This encodes CASSAQPGPAGAYEQYF.

V usage is TRBV7-2 and J usage is TRBJ2-7; 11 bases are a match to TRBD2. The CDR3 extends over 15 amino acids. Germline loops: CDR1 SGHTA, CDR2 FQGNSA. V lost 5 bases and J lost 1; bases outside the gene matches: 4. CDR3 residues: CASSRLAGQSYEQYF. The DNA for the CDR3 is TGTGCCAGCAGCCGACTAGCGGGGCAATCCTACGAGCAGTACTTC.

This clonotype was seen a few times. The chain employs TRBV6-5 and TRBJ2-5; a weak D match, TRBD2 (5 bases). Looked up from germline, CDR1 is MNHEY and CDR2 is SVGAGI. The CDR3 consists of 15 residues. Trimming shortened V by 2 bases and J by 1 base, and 11 bases separated the two germline ends. CDR3 residues: CASSYGLATQETQYF. The CDR3 bases are TGTGCCAGCAGTTACGGGTTAGCGACCCAAGAGACCCAGTACTTC.

This clonotype was detected a few times. CDR3 sequence: CASSSYQGASTDTQYF. DNA of the CDR3: TGTGCCAGCAGTTCCTATCAGGGGGCTAGCACAGATACGCAGTATTTT. The chain couples TRBV28 to TRBJ2-3; 8 bases agree with TRBD1. Per germline, CDR1 MDHEN and CDR2 SYDVKM. Trimming cost V 4 bases and J 0 bases; bases outside gene matches: 6. The CDR3 spans 16 residues.

This clonotype has more than one count but fewer than ten. V is TRBV10-3 and J is TRBJ2-5; D uncertain. V was trimmed by 6 bases and J by 3 bases, leaving 5 bases between them. The CDR3 is 11 amino acids. Germline-derived CDR1 and CDR2 are ENHRY and SYGVKD. CDR3 in amino acids: CAISNEETQYF. The CDR3 DNA reads as TGTGCCATCAGCAACGAAGAGACCCAGTACTTC.

This clonotype has only a few counts. The rearrangement joins TRBV3-1 to TRBJ2-1; 8 bases align to TRBD2. From germline, CDR1 is LGHDT and CDR2 YNNKEL (reference sequence). This CDR3 comprises 15 residues. The V segment lost 5 bases and the J segment 4 bases; nucleotides outside the gene matches: 7. The CDR3 sequence is CASSLGLDYYNEQFF. Written as DNA, the CDR3 is TGTGCCAGCAGCTTGGGACTAGATTATTACAATGAGCAGTTCTTC.